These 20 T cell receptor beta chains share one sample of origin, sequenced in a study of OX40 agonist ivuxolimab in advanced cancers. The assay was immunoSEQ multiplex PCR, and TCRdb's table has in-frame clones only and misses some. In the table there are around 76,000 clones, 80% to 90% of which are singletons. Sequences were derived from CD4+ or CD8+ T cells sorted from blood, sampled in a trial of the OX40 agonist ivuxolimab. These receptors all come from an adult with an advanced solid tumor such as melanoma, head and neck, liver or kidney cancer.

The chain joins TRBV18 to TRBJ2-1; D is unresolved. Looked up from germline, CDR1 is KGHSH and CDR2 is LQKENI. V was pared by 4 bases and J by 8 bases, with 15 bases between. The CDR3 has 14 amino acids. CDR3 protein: CASSRDPLRDEQFF. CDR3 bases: TGTGCCAGCTCACGGGATCCCCTGCGCGATGAGCAGTTCTTC.

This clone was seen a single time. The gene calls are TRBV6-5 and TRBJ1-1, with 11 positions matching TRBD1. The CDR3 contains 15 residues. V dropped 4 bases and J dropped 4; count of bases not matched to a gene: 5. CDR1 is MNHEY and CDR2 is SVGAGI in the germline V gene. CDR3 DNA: TGTGCCAGCAGTTCCCCGGGACAGGGGGGCACTGAAGCTTTCTTT. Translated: CASSSPGQGGTEAFF.

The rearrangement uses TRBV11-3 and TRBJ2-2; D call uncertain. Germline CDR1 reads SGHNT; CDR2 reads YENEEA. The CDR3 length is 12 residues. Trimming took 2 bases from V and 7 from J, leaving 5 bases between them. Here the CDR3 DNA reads TGTGCCAGCAGCTTAAGCGACGGGGAGCTGTTTTTT. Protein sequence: CASSLSDGELFF.

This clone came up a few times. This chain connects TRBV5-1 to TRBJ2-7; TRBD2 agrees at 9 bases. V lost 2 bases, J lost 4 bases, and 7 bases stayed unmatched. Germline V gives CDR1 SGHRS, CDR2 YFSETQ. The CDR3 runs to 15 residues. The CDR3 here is CASSFGAGGSYEQYF. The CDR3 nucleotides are TGCGCCAGCAGCTTTGGGGCGGGAGGGTCGTACGAGCAGTACTTC.

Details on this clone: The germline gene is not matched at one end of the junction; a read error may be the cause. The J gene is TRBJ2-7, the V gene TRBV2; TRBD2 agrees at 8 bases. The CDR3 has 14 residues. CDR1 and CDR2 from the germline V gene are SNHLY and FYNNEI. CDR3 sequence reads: CAGSEAGAGYEQYF. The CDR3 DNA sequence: TGTGCCGGCAGTGAAGCGGGGGCGGGTTACGAGCAGTACTTC.

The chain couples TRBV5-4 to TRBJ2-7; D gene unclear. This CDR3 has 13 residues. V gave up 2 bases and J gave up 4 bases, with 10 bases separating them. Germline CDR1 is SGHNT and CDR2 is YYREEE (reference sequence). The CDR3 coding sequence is TGTGCCAGCAGCTTCGCTGATTCTTACGAGCAGTACTTC. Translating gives CASSFADSYEQYF.

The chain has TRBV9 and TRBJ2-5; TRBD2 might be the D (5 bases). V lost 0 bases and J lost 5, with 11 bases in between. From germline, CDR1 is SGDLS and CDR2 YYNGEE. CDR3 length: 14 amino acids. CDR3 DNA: TGTGCCAGCAGCGTAGTCGGGGTTGGGGAGACCCAGTACTTC. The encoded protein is CASSVVGVGETQYF.

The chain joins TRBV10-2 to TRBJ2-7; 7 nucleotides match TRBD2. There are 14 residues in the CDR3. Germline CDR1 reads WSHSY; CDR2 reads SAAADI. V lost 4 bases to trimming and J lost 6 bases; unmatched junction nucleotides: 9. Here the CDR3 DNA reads TGCGCCAGCAGTGTTTTGGCGGGAGTGGGCGAGCAGTACTTC. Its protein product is CASSVLAGVGEQYF.

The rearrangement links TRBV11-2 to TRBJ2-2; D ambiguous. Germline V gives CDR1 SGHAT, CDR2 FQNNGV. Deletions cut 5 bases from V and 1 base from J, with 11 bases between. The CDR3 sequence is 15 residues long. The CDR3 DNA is TGTGCCAGCAGCAGATGGCCACAGAACACCGGGGAGCTGTTTTTT. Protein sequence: CASSRWPQNTGELFF. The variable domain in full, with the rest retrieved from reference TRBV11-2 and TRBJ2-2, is EAGVAQSPRYKIIEKRQSVAFWCNPISGHATLYWYQQILGQGPKLLIQFQNNGVVDDSQLPKDRFSAERLKGVDSTLKIQPAKLEDSAVYLCASSRWPQNTGELFFGEGSRLTVL.

CDR3 residues: CASSPPGTGSGSEAFF. CDR3 in DNA: TGTGCCAGCAGCCCACCCGGGACAGGATCGGGGTCTGAAGCTTTCTTT. The rearrangement uses TRBV7-9 and TRBJ1-1; 8 positions agree with TRBD1. The trim removed 5 bases at V and 6 bases at J, leaving 14 bases unmatched. The CDR3 extends over 16 amino acids. Germline values: CDR1 SEHNR, CDR2 FQNEAQ (reference sequence).

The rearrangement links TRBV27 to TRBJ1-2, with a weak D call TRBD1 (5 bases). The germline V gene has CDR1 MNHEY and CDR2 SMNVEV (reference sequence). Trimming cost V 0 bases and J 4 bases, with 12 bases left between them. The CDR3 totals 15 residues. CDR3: CASSLSGVGVYGYTF. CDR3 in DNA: TGTGCCAGCAGTTTATCAGGGGTCGGGGTCTATGGCTACACCTTC.

CDR3 in amino acids: CASIKGGETTEAFF. For the CDR3, the DNA is TGTGCCAGCATAAAAGGGGGGGAAACCACTGAAGCTTTCTTT. The chain employs TRBV6-1 and TRBJ1-1, with a possible D match to TRBD1 (6 bases). Trimming removed 7 bases from V and 4 bases from J, with 16 bases in between. The CDR3 length is 14 residues. Germline lookup yields CDR1 MNHNS and CDR2 SASEGT.

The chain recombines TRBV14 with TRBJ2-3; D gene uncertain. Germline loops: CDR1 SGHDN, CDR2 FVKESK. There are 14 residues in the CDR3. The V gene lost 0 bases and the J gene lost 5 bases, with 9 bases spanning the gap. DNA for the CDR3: TGTGCCAGCAGCCAAGAAGCTTGGGAAGATACGCAGTATTTT. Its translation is CASSQEAWEDTQYF.

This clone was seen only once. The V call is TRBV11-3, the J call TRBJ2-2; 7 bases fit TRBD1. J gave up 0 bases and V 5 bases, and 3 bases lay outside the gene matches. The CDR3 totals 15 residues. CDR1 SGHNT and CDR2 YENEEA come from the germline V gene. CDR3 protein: CASSPGTANTGELFF. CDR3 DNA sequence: TGTGCCAGCAGCCCCGGGACAGCGAACACCGGGGAGCTGTTTTTT.

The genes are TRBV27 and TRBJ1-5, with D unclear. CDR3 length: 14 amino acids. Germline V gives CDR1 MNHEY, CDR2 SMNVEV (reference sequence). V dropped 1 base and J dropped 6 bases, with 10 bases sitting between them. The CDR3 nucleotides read TGTGCCAGCAGTTTATTGGGGTACGGTCAGCCCCAGCATTTT. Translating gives CASSLLGYGQPQHF.

The chain's CDR3 is CASRQGSGEETQYF. The CDR3 DNA is TGCGCCAGCAGGCAAGGGTCGGGGGAGGAGACCCAGTACTTC. The rearrangement uses TRBV5-1 and TRBJ2-5, with a possible D match to TRBD2 (6 bases). Germline V CDR1 and CDR2: SGHRS, YFSETQ. Deletions cut 5 bases from V and 5 bases from J, with 16 bases between. The CDR3 has 14 amino acids.

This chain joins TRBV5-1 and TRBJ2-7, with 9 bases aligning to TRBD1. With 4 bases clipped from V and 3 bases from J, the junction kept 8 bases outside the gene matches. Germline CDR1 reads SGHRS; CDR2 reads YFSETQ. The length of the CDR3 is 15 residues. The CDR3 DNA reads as TGCGCCAGCAGCATAAACCGGGACAGGGACTACGAGCAGTACTTC. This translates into CASSINRDRDYEQYF.

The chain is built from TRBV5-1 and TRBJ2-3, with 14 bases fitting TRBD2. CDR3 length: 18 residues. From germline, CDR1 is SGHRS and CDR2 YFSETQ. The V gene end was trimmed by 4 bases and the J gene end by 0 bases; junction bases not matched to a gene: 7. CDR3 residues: CASSRGTSGSQSTDTQYF. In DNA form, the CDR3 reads TGCGCCAGCAGCCGTGGGACTAGCGGGAGTCAGAGCACAGATACGCAGTATTTT.

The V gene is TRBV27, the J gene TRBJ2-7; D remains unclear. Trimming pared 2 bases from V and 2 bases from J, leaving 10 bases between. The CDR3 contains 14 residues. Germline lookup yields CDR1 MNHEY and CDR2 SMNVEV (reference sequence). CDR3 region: CASSLGQSAYEQYF. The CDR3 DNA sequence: TGTGCCAGCAGTTTAGGTCAGTCAGCCTACGAGCAGTACTTC.

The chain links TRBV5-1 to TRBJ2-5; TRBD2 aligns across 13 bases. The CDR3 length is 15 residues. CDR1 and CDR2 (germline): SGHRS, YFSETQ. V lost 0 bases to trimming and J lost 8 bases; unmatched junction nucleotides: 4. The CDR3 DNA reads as TGCGCCAGCAGCTTGGCCGGGACTAGCGGGGCAACCCAGTACTTC. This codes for CASSLAGTSGATQYF.